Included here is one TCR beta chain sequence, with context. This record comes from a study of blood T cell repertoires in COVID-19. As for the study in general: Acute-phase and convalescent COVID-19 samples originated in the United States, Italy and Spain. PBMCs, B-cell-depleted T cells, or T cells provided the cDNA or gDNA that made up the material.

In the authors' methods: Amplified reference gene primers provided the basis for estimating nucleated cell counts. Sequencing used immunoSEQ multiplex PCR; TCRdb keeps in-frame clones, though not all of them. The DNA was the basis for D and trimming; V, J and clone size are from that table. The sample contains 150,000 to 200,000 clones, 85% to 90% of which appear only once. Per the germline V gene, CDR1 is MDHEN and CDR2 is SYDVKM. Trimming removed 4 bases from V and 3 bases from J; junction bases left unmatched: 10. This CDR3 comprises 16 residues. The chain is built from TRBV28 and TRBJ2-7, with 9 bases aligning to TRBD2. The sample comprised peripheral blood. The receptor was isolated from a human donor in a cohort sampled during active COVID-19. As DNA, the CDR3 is TGTGCCAGCAGTTCCCCTAGCGGGACGCTTTACTACGAGCAGTACTTC. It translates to CASSSPSGTLYYEQYF. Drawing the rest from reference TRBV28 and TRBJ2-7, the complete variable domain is DVKVTQSSRYLVKRTGEKVFLECVQDMDHENMFWYRQDPGLGLRLIYFSYDVKMKEKGDIPEGYSVSREKKERFSLILESASTNQTSMYLCASSSPSGTLYYEQYFGPGTRLTVT.